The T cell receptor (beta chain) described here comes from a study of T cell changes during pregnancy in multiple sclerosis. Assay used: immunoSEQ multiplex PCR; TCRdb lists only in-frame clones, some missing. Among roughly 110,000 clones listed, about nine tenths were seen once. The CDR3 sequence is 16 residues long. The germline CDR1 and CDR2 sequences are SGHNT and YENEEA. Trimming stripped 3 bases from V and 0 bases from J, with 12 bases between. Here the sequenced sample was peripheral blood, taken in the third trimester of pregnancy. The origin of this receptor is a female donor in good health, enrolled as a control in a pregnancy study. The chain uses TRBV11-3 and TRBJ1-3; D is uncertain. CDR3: CASSLYSSGSGNTIYF. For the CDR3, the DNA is TGTGCCAGCAGCTTGTACTCCTCAGGCTCTGGAAACACCATATATTTT.